The 22 T cell receptor beta chains listed next were all sequenced from one sample in a study of shared clonotypes between healthy human individuals. The table came from immunoSEQ multiplex PCR; TCRdb's copy has only in-frame clones and leaves some out. Of 2,500,000 or so clones detected, less than 95% appear once; the ten largest clones hold about 0.36%. Sequenced material: naive CD4+ T cells from PBMCs. Indicated subset: CD45RA+ positively selected. The receptors shown here come from a man aged 18 to 29 in good health. Some clones in this sample may be carry-over from other donors' samples.

The chain has TRBV29-1 and TRBJ1-1, with 7 bases lining up with TRBD1. The CDR3 has 13 amino acids. Germline V gives CDR1 SQVTM, CDR2 ANQGSEA. Losses at the gene ends were 6 bases for V and 4 bases for J; bases not matched to a gene: 8. DNA for the CDR3: TGCAGCGTCTCCAACAGGGGTGGCACTGAAGCTTTCTTT. Translating it yields CSVSNRGGTEAFF.

In DNA form, the CDR3 reads TGTGCCAGCAGCTTCGGGGGCGGGACATATGGCTACACCTTC. Translation: CASSFGGGTYGYTF. The chain carries TRBV5-4 and TRBJ1-2, with D perhaps TRBD1 (6 bases). V lost 2 bases and J 5 bases, leaving 13 bases between the germline ends. This CDR3 has 14 amino acids. CDR1 is SGHNT and CDR2 is YYREEE in the germline V gene (reference sequence). Using reference TRBV5-4 and TRBJ1-2 for the parts outside the CDR3, the full variable domain is ETGVTQSPTHLIKTRGQQVTLRCSSQSGHNTVSWYQQALGQGPQFIFQYYREEENGRGNFPPRFSGLQFPNYSSELNVNALELDDSALYLCASSFGGGTYGYTFGSGTRLTVV.

V usage is TRBV30 and J usage is TRBJ1-2, with a tentative D call TRBD1 (5 bases). CDR1 is GTSNPN and CDR2 is SVGIG in the germline V gene (reference sequence). The CDR3 totals 13 residues. Trimming stripped 7 bases from V and 1 base from J, with 13 bases between. The CDR3 DNA reads TGTGCCTTACCCCCAGGGTATAACTATGGCTACACCTTC. Amino acid sequence: CALPPGYNYGYTF.

The rearrangement joins TRBV5-1 to TRBJ1-2, with D possibly TRBD1 on 5 matching bases. With 5 bases removed from V and 2 bases from J, the gap between germline ends came to 16 bases. Germline V gene sequence: CDR1 SGHRS, CDR2 YFSETQ. The CDR3 is made up of 15 amino acids. The CDR3 loop is CASRDWDGENYGYTF. CDR3 DNA: TGCGCCAGCAGGGATTGGGACGGGGAGAACTATGGCTACACCTTC. The entire variable domain, with the rest obtained from reference TRBV5-1 and TRBJ1-2, is as follows: KAGVTQTPRYLIKTRGQQVTLSCSPISGHRSVSWYQQTPGQGLQFLFEYFSETQRNKGNFPGRFSGRQFSNSRSEMNVSTLELGDSALYLCASRDWDGENYGYTFGSGTRLTVV.

This chain uses TRBV5-1 with TRBJ2-7; TRBD2 matches 15 bases. The CDR3 contains 16 residues. CDR1 is SGHRS, CDR2 YFSETQ, per germline. Trimming at V came to 0 bases and at J to 6 bases, leaving 4 bases not matched to a gene. This CDR3 is CASSLGTSGRASEQYF. The CDR3 DNA reads as TGCGCCAGCAGCTTGGGGACTAGCGGGAGGGCCTCCGAGCAGTACTTC. The whole variable domain, filled in from reference TRBV5-1 and TRBJ2-7, reads KAGVTQTPRYLIKTRGQQVTLSCSPISGHRSVSWYQQTPGQGLQFLFEYFSETQRNKGNFPGRFSGRQFSNSRSEMNVSTLELGDSALYLCASSLGTSGRASEQYFGPGTRLTVT.

The V and J genes are TRBV9 and TRBJ2-1; TRBD2 matches at 9 bases. This CDR3 spans 16 amino acids. In germline, CDR1 is SGDLS, CDR2 YYNGEE. J gave up 0 bases and V 6 bases, and 7 bases lay outside the gene matches. The CDR3 protein is CASNPFSGSSYNEQFF. The CDR3 DNA reads as TGTGCCAGCAACCCGTTTAGCGGGAGCTCCTACAATGAGCAGTTCTTC.

The chain is built from TRBV7-9 and TRBJ2-1; D is unresolved. The V end was cut by 1 base, the J end by 6 bases, with 10 bases between. The CDR3 is made up of 14 amino acids. Germline lookup yields CDR1 SEHNR and CDR2 FQNEAQ (reference sequence). The DNA of the CDR3 is TGTGCCAGCAGCTTAGTAGCTCCGGTCAATGAGCAGTTCTTC. Protein: CASSLVAPVNEQFF.

With regard to this clone: This sample includes further DNA sequences coding for the same CDR3. The chain recombines TRBV28 with TRBJ2-7; unclear D gene. This CDR3 is built from 13 residues. Germline CDR1 MDHEN, CDR2 SYDVKM. The ends were cut back, 3 bases at V and 2 bases at J, with 8 bases in the middle. CDR3 sequence: CASSFGLAYEQYF. The CDR3 nucleotides are TGTGCCAGCAGTTTTGGGCTAGCCTACGAGCAGTACTTC.

The J gene is TRBJ2-5, the V gene TRBV27; D possibly matches TRBD1 or TRBD2 (5 bases each). CDR3 size: 15 residues. The germline gives CDR1 MNHEY, CDR2 SMNVEV (reference sequence). V was cut by 6 bases and J by 0 bases, with 14 bases left in between. In DNA, the CDR3 is TGTGCCAGCAGCCGATGGGACGGATACCAAGAGACCCAGTACTTC. Translated: CASSRWDGYQETQYF.

The gene calls are TRBV9 and TRBJ2-2; TRBD2 agrees at 10 bases. V shed 2 bases and J 7 bases; nucleotides not matched to a gene: 5. The CDR3 totals 15 residues. Germline V lookup: CDR1 SGDLS, CDR2 YYNGEE. The CDR3 coding sequence is TGTGCCAGCAGCGTTGGGGGGACTAGCGTCGGGGAGCTGTTTTTT. It is translated as CASSVGGTSVGELFF.

Details on this clone: Other DNA variants within this sample encode the same CDR3. The DNA of the CDR3 is TGTGCCAGCAGCTTAATCCAGGGGGCCAAAAACATTCAGTACTTC. It translates to CASSLIQGAKNIQYF. The chain combines TRBV7-2 with TRBJ2-4; TRBD1 is a possible D gene (6 bases). Trimming cost V 2 bases and J 1 base, with 9 bases left between them. From germline, CDR1 is SGHTA and CDR2 FQGNSA. The CDR3 length is 15 residues.

This clone has just one count. The V and J genes are TRBV25-1 and TRBJ2-7; D is tentatively TRBD1 or TRBD2 (5 bases each). Germline CDR1 MGHDK, CDR2 SYGVNS. The CDR3 runs 13 residues. Trimming left V 6 bases short and J 2 bases short, with 11 bases between. The chain's CDR3 is CASRGDSPYEQYF. CDR3 DNA: TGTGCCAGCAGGGGAGACAGCCCCTACGAGCAGTACTTC.

This chain connects TRBV7-6 to TRBJ1-5; 7 bases line up with TRBD1. CDR1 SGHVS and CDR2 FNYEAQ come from the germline V gene. Germline trimming cut 6 bases from V and 0 bases from J; bases unmatched to any gene: 5. The CDR3 extends over 15 amino acids. CDR3 in DNA: TGTGCCAGCAGTTCGGGACAGTCTAGCAATCAGCCCCAGCATTTT. Protein sequence: CASSSGQSSNQPQHF.

Only one count was recorded for this clone. The chain uses TRBV10-3 and TRBJ2-7, with TRBD1 matching over 9 bases. Trimming took 3 bases from V and 3 from J; bases not matched to a gene: 9. Germline CDR1 ENHRY, CDR2 SYGVKD. The CDR3 loop spans 16 amino acids. The chain's CDR3 is CAISDGRQGEDYEQYF. The CDR3 region has the DNA TGTGCCATCAGTGATGGGAGACAGGGGGAAGACTACGAGCAGTACTTC.

This clone was recorded once. This chain links TRBV30 with TRBJ2-7, with D possibly being TRBD2 (5 bases). The germline CDR1 and CDR2 sequences are GTSNPN and SVGIG (reference sequence). The CDR3 contains 13 residues. V shed 3 bases and J shed 6 bases, with 15 bases lying between them. CDR3 region: CAWSGSAAGEQYF. As DNA, the CDR3 is TGTGCCTGGAGCGGCTCCGCCGCGGGCGAGCAGTACTTC.

The chain couples TRBV18 to TRBJ2-1; D unresolved. Germline-derived CDR1 and CDR2 are KGHSH and LQKENI. V gave up 4 bases and J gave up 8 bases, with 12 bases separating them. The CDR3 sequence is 13 residues long. The DNA of the CDR3 is TGTGCCAGCTCACTCTACGTTAACGATGAGCAGTTCTTC. This codes for CASSLYVNDEQFF.

The chain combines TRBV7-2 with TRBJ2-5; D is perhaps TRBD2 (5 bases). V lost 2 bases to trimming and J lost 5 bases, with 12 bases between them. The CDR3 contains 14 residues. Germline CDR1 SGHTA, CDR2 FQGNSA. The CDR3 DNA sequence: TGTGCCAGCAGCTTAAGAGGGTTCCGGGAGACCCAGTACTTC. It yields the protein CASSLRGFRETQYF. Complete variable domain (other parts from reference TRBV7-2 and TRBJ2-5): GAGVSQSPSNKVTEKGKDVELRCDPISGHTALYWYRQSLGQGLEFLIYFQGNSAPDKSGLPSDRFSAERTGGSVSTLTIQRTQQEDSAVYLCASSLRGFRETQYFGPGTRLLVL.

This chain uses TRBV29-1 with TRBJ2-1; possible D gene TRBD2, 6 bases. Germline V gives CDR1 SQVTM, CDR2 ANQGSEA. V was pared by 8 bases and J by 6 bases, with 14 bases between. CDR3 length: 12 residues. In nucleotides, the CDR3 is TGCAGCCTTAGCCCCGGGAGCAATGAGCAGTTCTTC. Its translation: CSLSPGSNEQFF.

The chain has TRBV7-2 and TRBJ2-5; 10 bases are shared with TRBD2. The germline gives CDR1 SGHTA, CDR2 FQGNSA. This CDR3 is 15 amino acids long. With 5 bases clipped from V and 5 bases from J, the junction kept 8 bases outside the gene matches. CDR3 residues: CASSTLAGTPETQYF. The CDR3 DNA reads as TGTGCCAGCAGCACACTAGCGGGGACCCCGGAGACCCAGTACTTC. The variable domain in full, with the rest retrieved from reference TRBV7-2 and TRBJ2-5, is GAGVSQSPSNKVTEKGKDVELRCDPISGHTALYWYRQSLGQGLEFLIYFQGNSAPDKSGLPSDRFSAERTGGSVSTLTIQRTQQEDSAVYLCASSTLAGTPETQYFGPGTRLLVL.

This chain joins TRBV19 and TRBJ2-7; perhaps TRBD1 as D (5 bases). V lost 6 bases and J lost 7, with 22 bases in between. The CDR3 runs 15 residues. The germline gives CDR1 LNHDA, CDR2 SQIVND (reference sequence). The CDR3: CASSPLRKGVGEQYF. The DNA for the CDR3 is TGTGCCAGTAGCCCCCTCCGTAAAGGGGTCGGGGAGCAGTACTTC.

The chain combines TRBV18 with TRBJ2-7; D ambiguous. Germline V gene data show CDR1 as KGHSH and CDR2 as LQKENI. The CDR3 contains 13 residues. Deletions cut 2 bases from V and 7 bases from J, with 12 bases between. CDR3 nucleotides: TGTGCCAGCTCACCAAAAAGGGAAGGAGAGCAGTACTTC. Translation: CASSPKREGEQYF.

The V gene is TRBV2, the J gene TRBJ2-3; 7 nucleotides agree with TRBD2. With V trimmed by 5 bases and J by 3 bases, 5 bases remained unmatched. CDR1 SNHLY and CDR2 FYNNEI come from the germline V gene. The CDR3 has 14 residues. DNA for the CDR3: TGTGCCAGCAGTCTGACTAGCAGTACAGATACGCAGTATTTT. It encodes CASSLTSSTDTQYF.